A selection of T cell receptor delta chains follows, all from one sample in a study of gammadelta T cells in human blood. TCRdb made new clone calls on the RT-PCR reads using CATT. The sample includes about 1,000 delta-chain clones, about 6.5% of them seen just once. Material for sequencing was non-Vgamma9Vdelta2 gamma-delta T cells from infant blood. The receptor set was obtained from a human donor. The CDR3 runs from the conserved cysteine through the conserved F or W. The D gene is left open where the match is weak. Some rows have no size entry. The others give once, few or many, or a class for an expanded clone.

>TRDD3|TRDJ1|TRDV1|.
TGTGCTCTTGGGGAACCCCGATTCCTAGGGCTGGGGGATGTCGCCTACACCGATAAACTCATCTTT
CALGEPRFLGLGDVAYTDKLIF
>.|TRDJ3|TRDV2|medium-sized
TGTGCCTGTGACACCGTGCCTACTTATTTTGCCCCTTTACCGGATAGGCGTGGTTCCTGGGACACCCGACAGATGTTTTTC
CACDTVPTYFAPLPDRRGSWDTRQMFF
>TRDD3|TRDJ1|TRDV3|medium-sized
TGTGCCTTTGGACTACGGGACTGGGGGATCATCGATAAACTCATCTTT
CAFGLRDWGIIDKLIF
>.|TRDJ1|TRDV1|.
TGTGCTCTTGGGGGCGCGGCGTTGGGTTACACCGATAAACTCATCTTT
CALGGAALGYTDKLIF
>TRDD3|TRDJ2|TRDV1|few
TGTGCTCTTGGGGAACTAGGGATGGGGGATTCGACAGCACAACTCTTCTTT
CALGELGMGDSTAQLFF
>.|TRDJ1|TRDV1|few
TGTGCTCTTGGGGAATCACGAGGTCCCTTTTCACGGGCCTACACCGATAAACTCATCTTT
CALGESRGPFSRAYTDKLIF
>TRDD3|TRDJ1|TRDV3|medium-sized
TGTGCCTTAGAACGACAGGGGGATACCTATACGGCCGATAAACTCATCTTT
CALERQGDTYTADKLIF
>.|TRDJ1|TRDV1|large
TGTGCTCTTGGGGAACTAGTGTCGGACCGCAAAAACGATAAACTCATCTTT
CALGELVSDRKNDKLIF
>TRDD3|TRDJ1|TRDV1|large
TGTGCTCTTGGGAAACGACTGGGCCTGGGGGCGGCCGATAAACTCATCTTT
CALGKRLGLGAADKLIF
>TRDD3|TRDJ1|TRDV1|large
TGTGCTCTATCCTTCCCCCTCGGGATGTACTGGGGGCTGATTCCCTACACCGATAAACTCATCTTT
CALSFPLGMYWGLIPYTDKLIF
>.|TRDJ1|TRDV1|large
TGTGCTCTTGGGGAACCTTACCCGTACACCGATAAACTCATCTTT
CALGEPYPYTDKLIF
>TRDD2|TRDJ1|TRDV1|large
TGTGCTCTTGGGTTCCCGGCCTTCCTACGGATTAGTTATACCGATAAACTCATCTTT
CALGFPAFLRISYTDKLIF
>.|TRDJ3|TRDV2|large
TGTGCCTGTGACACCGCAGGTCCCTTCTCCTGGGACACCCGACAGATGTTTTTC
CACDTAGPFSWDTRQMFF
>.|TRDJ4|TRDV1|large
TGTGCTCTTGGGGATCTTCCTACGGCTGGGGGATTCAGACCCCTGATCTTT
CALGDLPTAGGFRPLIF
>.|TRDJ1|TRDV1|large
TGTGCTCTTGGGGAACGTATGGTTTCGCCGTATAGGAGGACCGATAAACTCATCTTT
CALGERMVSPYRRTDKLIF
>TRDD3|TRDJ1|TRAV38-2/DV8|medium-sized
TGTGCTTATAGGAGTCGGGGAATTCCTAACGATTTAACCGCCTGGGGGAGGTACACCGATAAACTCATCTTT
CAYRSRGIPNDLTAWGRYTDKLIF
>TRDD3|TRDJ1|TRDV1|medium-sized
TGTGCTCTTGGGGAAGGATCTGGGGGCCTACCCCGCGATAAACTCATCTTT
CALGEGSGGLPRDKLIF
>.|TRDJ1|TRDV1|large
TGTGCTCTTGGGGTGAAACCTTCCTACGGACTGGGGGATACCGATAAACTCATCTTT
CALGVKPSYGLGDTDKLIF
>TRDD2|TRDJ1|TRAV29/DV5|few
TGTGCAGCAAGCGCCCCCCTTCCTAGGGGGGTAAGTGCCGATAAACTCATCTTT
CAASAPLPRGVSADKLIF
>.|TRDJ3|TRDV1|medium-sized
TGTGCTCTTGGGGAACTGTATACTCGGTTCTCCTGGGACACCCGACAGATGTTTTTC
CALGELYTRFSWDTRQMFF
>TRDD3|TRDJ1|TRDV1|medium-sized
TGTGCTCTTGGGGAACTAGCGCCGGGGGATACGGGGGCCGATAAACTCATCTTT
CALGELAPGDTGADKLIF
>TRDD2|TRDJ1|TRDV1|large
TGTGCTCTTGGGGAACTCGGCCTTCCTACGCGAGGACCCACCGATAAACTCATCTTT
CALGELGLPTRGPTDKLIF